This TCR beta chain was identified during a study of T-cell reconstitution after alpha-beta-depleted transplantation in children. Study outcomes and limitations: Roughly two months post-transplant, alpha-beta T cells reportedly originated from several hundred graft clones that had expanded. Several patients had high TCRbeta diversity at day 60; it came from surviving recipient T cells and thymic progenitors. Fresh T-cell production supplied most of the T-cell counts and diversity seen one year after transplant.

As for this clonotype: Its specificity is not known.

Unique molecular identifiers were incorporated when the TCRbeta library was constructed. TCRdb re-derived calls from the PCR reads in MiXCR, one entry per CDR3 protein. The sample holds under 400,000 distinct CDR3 sequences, 20% to 30% seen once. The CDR3 totals 13 residues. Germline loops: CDR1 DFQATT, CDR2 SNEGSKA (reference sequence). V was trimmed by 1 base and J by 4 bases, leaving 10 bases between them. This sample comprised PBMCs, mostly from graft donor cells, obtained 180 days after TCRalphabeta/CD19-depleted stem cell transplant. This chain connects TRBV20-1 to TRBJ1-2; D ambiguous. This receptor was obtained from a male patient aged 10 to 17 who had a stem cell transplant for acute lymphoblastic leukemia, so the T cells may come from the graft donor. The CDR3 here is CSARGGELYGYTF. The CDR3 nucleotides read TGCAGTGCTAGAGGTGGGGAACTCTATGGCTACACCTTC.